The clone carrying this T cell receptor beta chain is a singleton in its sample. The target antigen is unknown. The data belong to a study of CD8+CD57+ T cells in acquired aplastic anemia. Study-wide points: Patients and controls were not found to differ significantly in CD8+ Simpson's diversity. Common to patients and controls were around 30 CD8+ CDR3 sequences.

According to the study, genomic DNA was the template for TCR beta VDJ and CDR3 profiling. MiXCR, applied by TCRdb to the reads, yields one record per CDR3 protein. The table records hundreds of thousands of distinct CDR3 sequences, around half of them present only once. Trimming cost V 2 bases and J 3 bases, with 23 bases left between them. The germline CDR1 and CDR2 sequences are SGHNT and YYREEE (reference sequence). The CDR3 extends over 19 amino acids. By flow cytometry, patients selected for sequencing had shown an expansion of CD8+CD57+ cells. In all patients, the disease was severe acquired aplastic anemia.

Sequences were obtained from sorted CD4+, CD8+, or CD8+CD57+ T cells (not recorded which) from PBMCs. This chain joins TRBV5-4 and TRBJ2-2; D is uncertain. This clonotype originated in a human donor with aplastic anemia. CDR3 nucleotide sequence: TGTGCCAGCAGCTTAGTCCCAACTCGAACTACGCGAGACACCGGGGAGCTGTTTTTT. Its translation is CASSLVPTRTTRDTGELFF.